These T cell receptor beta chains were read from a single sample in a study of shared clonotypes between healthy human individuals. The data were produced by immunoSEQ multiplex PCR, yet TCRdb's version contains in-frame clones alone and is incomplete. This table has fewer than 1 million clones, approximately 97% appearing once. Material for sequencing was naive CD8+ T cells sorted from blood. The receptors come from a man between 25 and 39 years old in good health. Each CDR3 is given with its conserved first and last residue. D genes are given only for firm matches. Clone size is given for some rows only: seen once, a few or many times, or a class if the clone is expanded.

CASSPVSGANVLTF	TGTGCCAGCAGCCCGGTCTCTGGGGCCAACGTCCTGACTTTC	.	TRBV5-4	.	TRBJ2-6
CASSLEQSRSGNTIYF	TGTGCCAGCAGCTTAGAACAGTCTCGCTCTGGAAACACCATATATTTT	few	TRBV7-9	.	TRBJ1-3
CASSLEGGRITGELFF	TGTGCCAGCAGCTTAGAGGGGGGCCGGATCACCGGGGAGCTGTTTTTT	.	TRBV13	.	TRBJ2-2
CATTRGNQPQHF	TGTGCCACTACAAGGGGCAATCAGCCCCAGCATTTT	.	TRBV19	.	TRBJ1-5
CASSIGLAGGLDTQYF	TGTGCCAGTAGTATCGGACTAGCGGGAGGGCTAGATACGCAGTATTTT	once	TRBV19	TRBD2	TRBJ2-3
CASSLHGSADTQYF	TGTGCCAGCAGCTTACACGGGAGCGCCGATACGCAGTATTTT	once	TRBV7-9	.	TRBJ2-3
CASSLRQPYGYGYTF	TGTGCCAGCAGCCTCCGACAGCCATACGGCTATGGCTACACCTTC	.	TRBV7-8	.	TRBJ1-2
CASRYSGRSSSYEQYF	TGTGCCAGCAGATACAGCGGGAGATCGAGCTCCTACGAGCAGTACTTC	.	TRBV7-2	TRBD2	TRBJ2-7
CASSPGQGTGELFF	TGTGCCAGCAGCCCGGGACAGGGAACCGGGGAGCTGTTTTTT	.	TRBV9	TRBD1	TRBJ2-2
CASSLVETIEQYF	TGTGCCAGCAGCTTAGTAGAGACGATCGAGCAGTACTTC	.	TRBV7-9	.	TRBJ2-7
CASAQPTDTQYF	TGTGCCAGCGCGCAGCCCACAGATACGCAGTATTTT	.	TRBV7-8	.	TRBJ2-3
CAVEGLAGQNTGELFF	TGTGCCGTGGAGGGACTAGCGGGCCAGAACACCGGGGAGCTGTTTTTT	.	TRBV30	TRBD2	TRBJ2-2
CASSMSNLGNTEAFF	TGTGCCAGTAGTATGTCAAACCTGGGGAACACTGAAGCTTTCTTT	.	TRBV19	.	TRBJ1-1
CASSLQGGNTIYF	TGTGCCAGCAGCTTGCAGGGAGGAAACACCATATATTTT	once	TRBV7-9	.	TRBJ1-3
CASRSGQQDTGELFF	TGTGCCAGCAGATCGGGACAGCAGGACACCGGGGAGCTGTTTTTT	.	TRBV2	TRBD1	TRBJ2-2
CASSEWDSYNEQFF	TGTGCCAGCAGTGAATGGGACAGCTACAATGAGCAGTTCTTC	.	TRBV25-1	TRBD1	TRBJ2-1
CSVLGQAPSTDTQYF	TGCAGCGTCCTGGGCCAAGCGCCAAGCACAGATACGCAGTATTTT	.	TRBV29-1	.	TRBJ2-3
CASSLPGLARETQYF	TGTGCCAGCAGCTTACCGGGACTAGCGCGGGAGACCCAGTACTTC	.	TRBV7-9	TRBD2	TRBJ2-5
CASSAPGTGSYNEQFF	TGTGCCAGCAGTGCCCCCGGGACAGGGTCCTACAATGAGCAGTTCTTC	.	TRBV27	TRBD1	TRBJ2-1
CAWIPLWTGAGLAQYF	TGTGCCTGGATCCCGCTTTGGACAGGGGCCGGCTTGGCCCAGTACTTC	.	TRBV30	TRBD1	TRBJ2-5
CASSMGSVYEQYF	TGTGCCAGCAGTATGGGTAGCGTCTACGAGCAGTACTTC	.	TRBV25-1	.	TRBJ2-7
CASSPSSEYEQYF	TGTGCCAGCAGCCCCTCTTCGGAATACGAGCAGTACTTC	.	TRBV7-9	.	TRBJ2-7
CASQGGVYEQYF	TGTGCCAGCCAGGGTGGAGTTTACGAGCAGTACTTC	.	TRBV2	.	TRBJ2-7
CASSLMREGFGEQFF	TGTGCCAGCAGTTTGATGCGGGAGGGATTCGGTGAGCAGTTCTTC	.	TRBV28	TRBD2	TRBJ2-1
CSVELRDFYNEQFF	TGCAGCGTTGAATTGCGGGACTTCTACAATGAGCAGTTCTTC	.	TRBV29-1	.	TRBJ2-1
CASSFGRSGYEQYF	TGTGCCAGCAGTTTCGGCAGGTCGGGATACGAGCAGTACTTC	once	TRBV28	.	TRBJ2-7
CSVPAWDGYTF	TGCAGCGTTCCGGCATGGGATGGCTACACCTTC	.	TRBV29-1	.	TRBJ1-2
CASSPQNTGELFF	TGTGCCAGCAGCCCTCAGAACACCGGGGAGCTGTTTTTT	.	TRBV6-6	.	TRBJ2-2
CASSLSSSYEQFF	TGTGCCAGCAGTTTATCGAGTAGTTATGAGCAGTTCTTC	.	TRBV27	.	TRBJ2-1
CASSSTSVNEQYF	TGTGCCAGCAGCTCGACTAGCGTCAACGAGCAGTACTTC	.	TRBV7-2	TRBD2	TRBJ2-7
CASSLAYLGELFF	TGTGCCAGCAGCTTAGCCTACCTGGGGGAGCTGTTTTTT	.	TRBV11-2	.	TRBJ2-2
CASSSSGGTYNEQFF	TGTGCCAGCAGCTCTAGCGGGGGAACCTACAATGAGCAGTTCTTC	.	TRBV7-6	TRBD2	TRBJ2-1